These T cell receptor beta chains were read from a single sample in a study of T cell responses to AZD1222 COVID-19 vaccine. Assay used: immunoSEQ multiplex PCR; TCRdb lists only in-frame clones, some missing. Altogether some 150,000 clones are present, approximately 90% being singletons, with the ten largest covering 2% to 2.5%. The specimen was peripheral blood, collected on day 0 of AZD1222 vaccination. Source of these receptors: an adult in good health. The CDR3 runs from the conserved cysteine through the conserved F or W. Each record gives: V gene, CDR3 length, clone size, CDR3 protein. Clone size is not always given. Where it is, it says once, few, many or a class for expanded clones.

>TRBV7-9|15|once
CASSARESQSGGYTF
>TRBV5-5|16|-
CASSRATSSYNSPLHF
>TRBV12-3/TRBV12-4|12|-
CASSLRYNEQFF
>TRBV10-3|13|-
CATAGAPRETQYF
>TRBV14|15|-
CASSHAGDVTYEQYF
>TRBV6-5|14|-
CASSQLRSTDTQYF
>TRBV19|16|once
CASRKGGGANTGELFF
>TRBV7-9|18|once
CASSLRVGRGPGDEKLFF
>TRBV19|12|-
CASSMTPYEQYF
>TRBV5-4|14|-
CASSPIQANTEAFF
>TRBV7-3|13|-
CASSLETTTEAFF
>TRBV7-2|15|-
CASSGGSSFDYGYTF
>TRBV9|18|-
CASSVGPSGGGGITEQYF
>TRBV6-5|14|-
CASSYQTGAETQYF
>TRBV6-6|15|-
CASRETSGLTDTQYF
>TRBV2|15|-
CASSGDREESDEQYF
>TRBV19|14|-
CASSIGGGANVLTF
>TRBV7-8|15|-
CASSSGGAPQGGYTF
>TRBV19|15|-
CASSHGQRAHDTQYF
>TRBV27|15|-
CASSLWFGQGDEQYF
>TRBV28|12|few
CASSLGNYGYTF
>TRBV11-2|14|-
CASSPKAGYNEQFF
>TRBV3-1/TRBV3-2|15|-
CASSQFGGPQETQYF
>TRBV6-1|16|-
CASSETPLGVGEKLFF
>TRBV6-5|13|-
CASSTGLSQPQHF
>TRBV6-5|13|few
CATAPDIGQPQHF
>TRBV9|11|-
CASTGLYEQYF
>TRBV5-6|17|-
CASSYSTMGENKETQYF
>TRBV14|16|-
CASSLGRTSGANVLTF
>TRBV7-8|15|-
CASEGLAGGTDTQYF
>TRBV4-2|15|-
CASSPGTGGFNEQFF
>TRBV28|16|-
CASSLRGATYNSPLHF
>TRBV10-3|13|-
CAGHGALYNEQFF
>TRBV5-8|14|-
CASSSGQGPYGYTF
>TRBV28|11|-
CASYDSYGYTF
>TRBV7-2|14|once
CATKSSGREDTQYF
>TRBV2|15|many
CASSAGGASNQPQHF
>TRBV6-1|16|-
CASSEPAAGNLDEQYF
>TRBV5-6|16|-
CASSLEQGAGTDTQYF
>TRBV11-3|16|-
CASSWGLAGVFDEQFF
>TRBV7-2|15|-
CASSVQGAGSYEQYF
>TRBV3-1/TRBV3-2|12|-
CASSQVNQPQHF
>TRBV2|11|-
CASRREEKLFF
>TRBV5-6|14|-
CASSFGTRANVLTF
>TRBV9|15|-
CASSVVRGAITEAFF
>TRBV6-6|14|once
CASSYSGGVQPQHF
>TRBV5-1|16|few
CASSLVGGLAYNEQFF
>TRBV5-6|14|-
CASSLGLAVNEQFF
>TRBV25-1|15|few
CASSAFSGTGNGYTF
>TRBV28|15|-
CASSSSGFAYNEQFF
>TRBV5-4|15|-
CASSLGGQGPDTQYF